The rows below give T cell receptor beta chains drawn from one sample of a study of naive and memory T cell subsets. Via MiXCR, TCRdb re-called the UMI-ligation and nested PCR reads, giving one row per CDR3 protein. The data contain tens of thousands of distinct CDR3 sequences, around 12% of them seen just once; the ten biggest clones take up over 0.75%. Source material: central memory CD4+ T cells from blood. The receptor source for this set is a human donor in good health. CDR3s include the opening cysteine and the closing phenylalanine or tryptophan. A D gene is named only where the DNA matches it firmly. The size entry is marked missing in some rows and otherwise reads once, few, many or a size class.

J gene | V gene | D gene | clone size | CDR3 DNA | CDR3 protein
TRBJ2-3 | TRBV4-1 | TRBD2 | few | TGCGCCACAAAAAGCGGGAGTGACACAGATACGCAGTATTTT | CATKSGSDTDTQYF
TRBJ1-1 | TRBV6-5 | TRBD1 | . | TGTGCCAGCGGAACAGGGGGTACTGAAGCTTTCTTT | CASGTGGTEAFF
TRBJ1-5 | TRBV18 | . | . | TGTGCCAGCTCACCACAATTTTCCGGGCCCGGCGGGCCCCAGCATTTT | CASSPQFSGPGGPQHF
TRBJ2-1 | TRBV10-3 | . | . | TGTGCCACCGGACTGAACTACAATGAGCAGTTCTTC | CATGLNYNEQFF
TRBJ2-7 | TRBV5-1 | . | many | TGCGCCAGCAGCGCTCTGGGCCATCACTACGAGCAGTACTTC | CASSALGHHYEQYF
TRBJ2-1 | TRBV4-2 | TRBD1 | few | TGTGCCAGCAGCTCTCAAAGGACAGGGGCAAGGTTGGAGCAGTTCTTC | CASSSQRTGARLEQFF
TRBJ2-5 | TRBV29-1 | . | few | TGCAGCGTCGCTCCAGGGCAAGAGACCCAGTACTTC | CSVAPGQETQYF
TRBJ1-2 | TRBV5-4 | . | many | TGTGCCAGCAGCTTGGACATCTCGGCGGGTGGCTACACCTTC | CASSLDISAGGYTF
TRBJ1-6 | TRBV25-1 | . | . | TGTGCCAGCAGTGAATTGTCAGGGAATAATTCACCCCTCCACTTT | CASSELSGNNSPLHF
TRBJ1-6 | TRBV20-1 | . | . | TGCAGTGCTGTTACAGGAGAATCACCCCTCCACTTT | CSAVTGESPLHF
TRBJ1-2 | TRBV2 | . | . | TGTGCCAGCAGTGAGGAGGGACGGTCCGGCTACACCTTC | CASSEEGRSGYTF
TRBJ1-1 | TRBV7-2 | . | many | TGTGCCAGCAGCTTAATTCAGGGCGCAACTGAAGCTTTCTTT | CASSLIQGATEAFF
TRBJ1-5 | TRBV7-9 | . | . | TGTGCCAGCAGCCAGGACAGCCATCAGCCCCAGCATTTT | CASSQDSHQPQHF
TRBJ2-1 | TRBV11-2 | . | many | TGTGCCAGCAGCTTAGTCCCGTACAGGACCACCCACAATGAGCAGTTCTTC | CASSLVPYRTTHNEQFF
TRBJ1-2 | TRBV2 | TRBD1 | . | TGTGCCAGCAGCTCCAACAGGGGGGTCTATGGCTACACCTTC | CASSSNRGVYGYTF
TRBJ2-3 | TRBV24-1 | . | few | TGTGCCACCAGTGATTCCCAACGGAAAGAGGCAGATACGCAGTATTTT | CATSDSQRKEADTQYF
TRBJ2-5 | TRBV15 | . | . | TGTGCCACCAGCAGAGGTCCCGAGGCCCAAGAGACCCAGTACTTC | CATSRGPEAQETQYF
TRBJ2-2 | TRBV2 | . | . | TGTGCCAGCAGTGAATCCTCGCGTTCCGGGGAGCTGTTTTTT | CASSESSRSGELFF
TRBJ2-1 | TRBV5-1 | TRBD2 | few | TGCGCCAGCAGTTCGACTAGCGGAGCCTCCTACAATGAGCAGTTCTTC | CASSSTSGASYNEQFF
TRBJ2-5 | TRBV30 | . | . | TGTGCCTGGAGTTCGGGGAAAGAGACCCAGTACTTC | CAWSSGKETQYF
TRBJ2-4 | TRBV5-5 | TRBD2 | few | TGTGCCAGCAGCTTGGTCCCTAGCGGGAGACTTGACATTCAGTACTTC | CASSLVPSGRLDIQYF
TRBJ2-1 | TRBV5-1 | TRBD2 | many | TGCGCCAGCAGCTTGGCCGCGCGGGAGGGCTACAATGAGCAGTTCTTC | CASSLAAREGYNEQFF
TRBJ2-7 | TRBV6-5 | . | . | TGTGCCAGCAGGAGTCCTCGCCTCTACGAGCAGTACTTC | CASRSPRLYEQYF
TRBJ2-1 | TRBV6-5 | TRBD2 | many | TGTGCCAGCAGTTACACGACTAGCTGGGCGTACAATGAGCAGTTCTTC | CASSYTTSWAYNEQFF
TRBJ2-1 | TRBV6-5 | TRBD2 | . | TGTGCCAGCACTAGGGGCGGGAGCTCAAATGAGCAGTTCTTC | CASTRGGSSNEQFF
TRBJ2-4 | TRBV28 | . | few | TGTGCCAGCAGTTCGTGGGACATTCAGTACTTC | CASSSWDIQYF
TRBJ1-1 | TRBV7-2 | . | . | TGTGCCAGCAGCTTAGCCACAGGGTGGAACACTGAAGCTTTCTTT | CASSLATGWNTEAFF
TRBJ2-1 | TRBV20-1 | . | many | TGCAGTGCTAGAGGAATTCAAAGGGCCTACAATGAGCAGTTCTTC | CSARGIQRAYNEQFF